These 2 T cell receptor beta chains came from one sample sequenced in a study of early T cells in non-severe SARS-CoV-2 infection. One entry per CDR3 protein, called by TCRdb with MiXCR from the 5' RACE reads. The data hold approximately 90,000 distinct CDR3 sequences, with roughly 11% observed a single time. Specimen: whole blood, collected at baseline. All receptors derive from an adult who was a healthcare worker with PCR-confirmed SARS-CoV-2 infection or an uninfected control (not recorded which).

This clonotype has a handful of counts. The V call is TRBV4-3, the J call TRBJ2-1; unclear D gene. Germline CDR1 is LGHNA and CDR2 is YSLEER. V lost 1 base to trimming and J lost 6 bases, with 13 bases between them. The CDR3 is 15 residues long. The CDR3 sequence is CASSQGRQLTNEQFF. DNA for the CDR3: TGCGCCAGCAGCCAAGGGCGGCAGCTGACCAATGAGCAGTTCTTC.

This clonotype was picked up a small number of times. This rearrangement joins TRBV7-6 to TRBJ2-5; a weak D match, TRBD1 (6 bases). The ends were cut back, 1 base at V and 5 bases at J, with 8 bases in the middle. This CDR3 comprises 13 residues. Germline V gene data show CDR1 as SGHVS and CDR2 as FNYEAQ. In DNA form, the CDR3 reads TGTGCCAGCAGCTTAGGGGGGCCGGAGACCCAGTACTTC. Translated, it gives CASSLGGPETQYF.